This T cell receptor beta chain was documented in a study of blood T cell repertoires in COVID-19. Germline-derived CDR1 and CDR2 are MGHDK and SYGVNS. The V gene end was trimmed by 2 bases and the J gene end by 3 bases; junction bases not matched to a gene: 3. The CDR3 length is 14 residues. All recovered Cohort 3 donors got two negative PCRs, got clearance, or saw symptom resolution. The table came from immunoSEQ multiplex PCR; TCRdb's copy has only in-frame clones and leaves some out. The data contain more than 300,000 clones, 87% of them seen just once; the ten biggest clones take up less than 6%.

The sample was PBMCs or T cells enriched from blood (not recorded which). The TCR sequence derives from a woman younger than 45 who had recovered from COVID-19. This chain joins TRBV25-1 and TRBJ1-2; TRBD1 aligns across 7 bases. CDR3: CASSELGQDYGYTF. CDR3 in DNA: TGTGCCAGCAGTGAACTAGGACAGGACTATGGCTACACCTTC.